A single sample gave rise to the 9 T cell receptor beta chains below, sequenced in a study of cytomegalovirus exposure and HLA in healthy donors. PCR amplification relied on 60 Vbeta primers (plus 13 Jbeta primers). The method was immunoSEQ multiplex PCR; TCRdb's version includes in-frame clones alone and lacks a portion of them. This table has roughly 130,000 clones, about 80% appearing once. Source material: PBMCs. The origin of the receptors is a human donor in good health.

The rearrangement joins TRBV2 to TRBJ1-5, with 9 bases that match TRBD1. Per germline, CDR1 SNHLY and CDR2 FYNNEI. With V trimmed by 6 bases and J by 5 bases, 8 bases remained unmatched. The CDR3 is 15 amino acids. CDR3 nucleotides: TGTGCCAGCAGGGCCGGGACAGGGCAATATCAGCCCCAGCATTTT. Residues: CASRAGTGQYQPQHF.

The chain links TRBV10-2 to TRBJ1-1; D gene unclear. The germline gives CDR1 WSHSY, CDR2 SAAADI. This CDR3 comprises 11 residues. V lost 3 bases and J lost 5, with 4 bases in between. The CDR3 DNA is TGCGCCAGCAGTGATTATACTGAAGCTTTCTTT. Protein: CASSDYTEAFF.

The CDR3 sequence: CAISETQGHRAETQYF. The CDR3, as DNA: TGTGCCATCAGTGAGACACAGGGCCACAGGGCGGAGACCCAGTACTTC. V usage is TRBV10-3 and J usage is TRBJ2-5, with D tentatively TRBD1 (6 bases). Trimming shortened V by 2 bases and J by 5 bases, and 18 bases separated the two germline ends. Germline lookup yields CDR1 ENHRY and CDR2 SYGVKD. The CDR3 has 16 residues.

To note about this clone: Germline is not matched at one junction end, which may reflect a read error. For the CDR3, the DNA is TGTGCCACCAGTGATTACTCGGGACAGGGGGCTTGGGGTGGCTACACCTTC. Translation: CATSDYSGQGAWGGYTF. The chain carries TRBV6-1 and TRBJ1-2; TRBD1 agrees at 12 bases. CDR1 is MNHNS, CDR2 SASEGT, per germline. CDR3 length: 17 amino acids.

DNA of the CDR3: TGTGCCAGCAGCCTGGAGCATTGGGGCGCGAAGGGCTACACCTTC. Its protein is CASSLEHWGAKGYTF. The chain couples TRBV7-6 to TRBJ1-2; D might be TRBD1 (5 bases). Trimming shortened V by 5 bases and J by 8 bases, and 21 bases separated the two germline ends. Germline V gives CDR1 SGHVS, CDR2 FNYEAQ. CDR3 size: 15 residues.

The chain employs TRBV11-2 and TRBJ2-3; 8 nucleotides line up with TRBD1. This CDR3 region has 14 residues. The junction had 2 bases not matched to a gene; V was cut back by 3 bases and J by 3 bases. Germline V CDR1 and CDR2: SGHAT, FQNNGV. As DNA, the CDR3 is TGTGCCAGCAGCTTCGACAGGGGAACAGATACGCAGTATTTT. The encoded protein is CASSFDRGTDTQYF.

The rearrangement joins TRBV28 to TRBJ2-1, with TRBD1 matching over 10 bases. CDR1 is MDHEN, CDR2 SYDVKM, per germline. Trimming removed 5 bases from V and 4 bases from J; junction bases left unmatched: 5. The CDR3 sequence is 15 residues long. The CDR3 DNA reads TGTGCCAGCAGTCCCCGGGACAGGGGATACAATGAGCAGTTCTTC. Translated, it gives CASSPRDRGYNEQFF.

The chain employs TRBV4-1 and TRBJ1-2; D is undetermined. Germline assignment: CDR1 MGHRA and CDR2 YSYEKL. The CDR3 consists of 13 residues. V lost 3 bases and J 4 bases, leaving 9 bases between the germline ends. CDR3 DNA: TGCGCCAGCAGCCATCCGGGAGCCTATGGCTACACCTTC. Protein sequence: CASSHPGAYGYTF.

The rearrangement joins TRBV4-1 to TRBJ2-7; D ambiguous. This CDR3 has 13 residues. CDR1 and CDR2 from the germline V gene are MGHRA and YSYEKL. V dropped 0 bases and J dropped 3 bases, with 6 bases sitting between them. CDR3 coding DNA: TGCGCCAGCAGCCAAGAATGGAGCTACGAGCAGTACTTC. This translates into CASSQEWSYEQYF.